A selection of T cell receptor beta chains follows, all from one sample in a study of Ad26.COV2.S vaccination and SARS-CoV-2 variants. Sequencing used immunoSEQ multiplex PCR; TCRdb keeps in-frame clones, though not all of them. The sample includes hundreds of thousands of clones, around 90% seen only once; the top ten take 12%. The sequencing used peripheral blood, collected in a trial of Ad26.COV2.S vaccine versus placebo. The origin of the receptors is a person aged 18-60 years who received the Ad26.COV2.S COVID-19 vaccine or a placebo. CDR3s include the opening cysteine and the closing phenylalanine or tryptophan. D genes are given only for firm matches. Clone size is stated in some rows and not others, as once, few, many or a class when expanded.

v_gene,abundance,d_gene,j_gene,len,CDR3nt,CDR3aa
TRBV7-2,.,.,TRBJ2-3,14,TGTGCCAGCAGCTCCGGACTCAGCACAGATACGCAGTATTTT,CASSSGLSTDTQYF
TRBV7-8,.,.,TRBJ1-2,13,TGTGCCAGCAGCTTCACCCTACAGGGCGGCTACACCTTC,CASSFTLQGGYTF
TRBV6-5,.,.,TRBJ1-5,13,TGTGCCAGCAGTTTCCAGGGCAATCAGCCCCAGCATTTT,CASSFQGNQPQHF
TRBV4-1,.,.,TRBJ2-1,17,TGCGCCAGCAGCCACCGGGCCGGGCCATCCATCTACAATGAGCAGTTCTTC,CASSHRAGPSIYNEQFF
TRBV5-4,.,.,TRBJ2-1,13,TGTGCCAGCAGCTTGGCCGTTGCAAATGAGCAGTTCTTC,CASSLAVANEQFF
TRBV5-6,.,.,TRBJ1-6,18,TGTGCCAGCAGCTTGGAAAGGGGTCATGTGGCCTATAATTCACCCCTCCACTTT,CASSLERGHVAYNSPLHF
TRBV19,.,.,TRBJ2-7,14,TGTGCCAGTAGTATAGGTCCGCAATCCTACGAGCAGTACTTC,CASSIGPQSYEQYF
TRBV5-4,.,TRBD2,TRBJ2-1,15,TGTGCCAGCAGCTTGGCAACTAGCGGGTGGAATGAGCAGTTCTTC,CASSLATSGWNEQFF
TRBV5-1,.,.,TRBJ2-5,15,TGCGCCAGCAGCTTGGCCACGGGGCCCCAAGAGACCCAGTACTTC,CASSLATGPQETQYF
TRBV6-1,.,.,TRBJ1-1,14,TGTGCCAGCAGTGAAGTTGGGTTGAACACTGAAGCTTTCTTT,CASSEVGLNTEAFF
TRBV6-2/TRBV6-3,few,.,TRBJ1-2,14,TGTGCCAGCAGTACAAGGGGCTCCAACTATGGCTACACCTTC,CASSTRGSNYGYTF
TRBV5-1,.,TRBD2,TRBJ2-7,16,TGCGCCAGCAGCTTGGACGGAAGGACTAGCGGGAGCTTTAGGTACTTC,CASSLDGRTSGSFRYF
TRBV7-2,.,TRBD2,TRBJ2-7,16,TGTGCCAGCAGCTTAGAAGGACTAGCGCGACCCTACGAGCAGTACTTC,CASSLEGLARPYEQYF
TRBV27,.,.,TRBJ2-5,11,TGTGCCAGCAGTTTCAGAGAGACCCAGTACTTC,CASSFRETQYF
TRBV21-1,.,.,TRBJ1-2,11,TGTGCCAGCAGCCCACCCGGGACGCATCCGTTC,CASSPPGTHPF
TRBV6-4,.,.,TRBJ2-1,15,TGTGCCAGCAGTGATACCGGGGCTGGCTACAATGAGCAGTTCTTC,CASSDTGAGYNEQFF
TRBV10-3,once,TRBD1,TRBJ2-7,17,TGTGCCATCAGTGAGTGGACAGGGGGCGACCCCCGCCACGAGCAGTACTTC,CAISEWTGGDPRHEQYF
TRBV21-1,.,.,TRBJ2-7,16,TGTGCCAGCAGCACAGCCCGCGGGACAGGCGAAAACGAGCAGTACTTC,CASSTARGTGENEQYF